The next 13 T cell receptor beta chains were all read from a single sample in a study of human T cells and chemical hapten exposure. TCRdb fed the RACE reads into MiXCR, producing one record per CDR3 protein. The profile shows 85,000 to 100,000 distinct CDR3 sequences, roughly 27% of them singletons. Noted time point: patch test 3, about 24 weeks after DPC sensitization. This sample's treatment: therapeutic diphenylcyclopropenone sensitization with weekly scalp DPC. Sample: whole blood, taken in connection with sensitization to the hapten diphenylcyclopropenone (DPC). The receptors originated from a man aged 40-49 years with alopecia areata. Some clones in this sample may be carry-over from other donors' samples.

This clonotype was counted only a few times. The chain links TRBV20-1 to TRBJ1-5, with TRBD1 identical over 11 bases. The J segment lost 6 bases and the V segment lost 1 base, leaving 2 bases of the junction unmatched. Germline CDR1 is DFQATT and CDR2 is SNEGSKA (reference sequence). The CDR3 is made up of 14 amino acids. Written as DNA, the CDR3 is TGCAGTGCTAGAGGGGACAGGGGGATTCAGCCCCAGCATTTT. It codes for CSARGDRGIQPQHF.

In this sample, this clonotype turned up a few times. This chain links TRBV7-2 with TRBJ2-5, with a tentative D call TRBD1 (7 bases). Trimming removed 5 bases at V and 3 bases at J, with 10 bases between. In germline, CDR1 is SGHTA, CDR2 FQGNSA. The CDR3 consists of 13 residues. The CDR3 nucleotides are TGTGCCAGCAGCGCGGGACAGAAAGAGACCCAGTACTTC. Amino acid sequence: CASSAGQKETQYF.

In this sample, this clonotype turned up a few times. This sequence joins TRBV27 and TRBJ1-1, with D possibly being TRBD1 (5 bases). CDR1 and CDR2 (germline): MNHEY, SMNVEV (reference sequence). This CDR3 has 14 residues. Trimming pared 2 bases from V and 4 bases from J, leaving 11 bases between. The CDR3 spells CASSLTGGTTEAFF. The CDR3 coding sequence is TGTGCCAGCAGTTTAACGGGGGGAACCACTGAAGCTTTCTTT.

V gene TRBV11-2 combines with J gene TRBJ2-3; TRBD1 is a possible D gene (6 bases). Germline-derived CDR1 and CDR2 are SGHAT and FQNNGV. The ends were cut back, 6 bases at V and 2 bases at J, with 15 bases in the middle. This CDR3 spans 15 amino acids. The CDR3 nucleotides are TGTGCCAGCAGTTCCGGAACAGGGACCACAGATACGCAGTATTTT. This codes for CASSSGTGTTDTQYF.

The sample holds a few counts of this clonotype. In DNA, the CDR3 is TGCAGTGCTAGTTATTGGGAGGCCGGAACTAGCGGGAGTGAGAACACCGGGGAGCTGTTTTTT. Encoded protein: CSASYWEAGTSGSENTGELFF. The chain carries TRBV20-1 and TRBJ2-2; 11 bases match TRBD2. With V trimmed by 3 bases and J by 1 base, 19 bases remained unmatched. Germline loops: CDR1 DFQATT, CDR2 SNEGSKA (reference sequence). This CDR3 has 21 amino acids.

The genes are TRBV11-2 and TRBJ2-6, with D tentatively TRBD2 (5 bases). Germline V gene data show CDR1 as SGHAT and CDR2 as FQNNGV. CDR3 length: 14 amino acids. V lost 10 bases and J 5 bases, leaving 15 bases between the germline ends. The CDR3 spells CAIGGSVRANVLTF. The DNA for the CDR3 is TGTGCCATCGGAGGTAGTGTGAGGGCCAACGTCCTGACTTTC.

The genes are TRBV7-6 and TRBJ2-7; the D call may be TRBD1 or TRBD2 (5 bases each). The germline V and J ends were trimmed by 5 bases and 0 bases, with 11 bases remaining between them. From germline, CDR1 is SGHVS and CDR2 FNYEAQ. The CDR3 length is 14 residues. The CDR3 here is CASSRPGPSYEQYF. The CDR3 nucleotides are TGTGCCAGCAGCCGACCGGGGCCCTCCTACGAGCAGTACTTC. The full variable domain, rest sourced from reference TRBV7-6 and TRBJ2-7, is GAGVSQSPRYKVTKRGQDVALRCDPISGHVSLYWYRQALGQGPEFLTYFNYEAQQDKSGLPNDRFSAERPEGSISTLTIQRTEQRDSAMYRCASSRPGPSYEQYFGPGTRLTVT.

This chain links TRBV5-1 with TRBJ2-5; no firm D call. Trimming removed 2 bases from V and 4 bases from J, with 18 bases in between. Germline lookup yields CDR1 SGHRS and CDR2 YFSETQ. The CDR3 has 16 residues. The CDR3 bases are TGCGCCAGCAGCTTAGGTCGATCACGGATTGGAGAGACCCAGTACTTC. Translated, it gives CASSLGRSRIGETQYF.

The chain joins TRBV3-1 to TRBJ2-1; D is uncertain. V dropped 0 bases and J dropped 2 bases, with 11 bases sitting between them. The CDR3 covers 16 residues. The germline gives CDR1 LGHDT, CDR2 YNNKEL (reference sequence). The chain's CDR3 is CASSQESRSTYNEQFF. Here the CDR3 DNA reads TGTGCCAGCAGCCAAGAGTCTAGAAGCACCTACAATGAGCAGTTCTTC.

This clonotype appeared a few times. The chain is built from TRBV28 and TRBJ2-7; possibly TRBD2 for D (5 bases). Trimming shortened V by 6 bases and J by 3 bases, and 15 bases separated the two germline ends. The CDR3 is 14 amino acids. Germline lookup yields CDR1 MDHEN and CDR2 SYDVKM. The CDR3 region has the DNA TGTGCCAGCAGCGGGATCCCGGGCCTCTACGAGCAGTACTTC. Translation: CASSGIPGLYEQYF.

This sequence joins TRBV28 and TRBJ1-2; 10 nucleotides line up with TRBD1. The germline V gene encodes CDR1 MDHEN and CDR2 SYDVKM. The CDR3 is made up of 14 amino acids. The trim removed 1 base at V and 7 bases at J, leaving 3 bases unmatched. CDR3 residues: CASSLLGTGVGYTF. CDR3 in DNA: TGTGCCAGCAGTTTATTAGGGACAGGGGTTGGCTACACCTTC.

A few counts support this clonotype. V gene TRBV4-3 combines with J gene TRBJ2-7, with TRBD1 identical over 10 bases. The ends lost 3 bases at V and 2 bases at J; junction bases unmatched: 4. The CDR3 runs 15 residues. Germline values: CDR1 LGHNA, CDR2 YSLEER. CDR3 region: CASSQGDRGPYEQYF. Written as DNA, the CDR3 is TGCGCCAGCAGCCAGGGGGACAGGGGACCCTACGAGCAGTACTTC.

The sample holds a few counts of this clonotype. The rearrangement joins TRBV7-8 to TRBJ1-5; D remains ambiguous. Germline V gene lookup returns CDR1 SGHVS and CDR2 FQNEAQ. V shed 4 bases and J shed 4 bases, with 8 bases lying between them. The CDR3 contains 13 residues. For the CDR3, the DNA is TGTGCCAGCAGCTCACAGCGTAATCAGCCCCAGCATTTT. This codes for CASSSQRNQPQHF. The whole variable domain, filled in from reference TRBV7-8 and TRBJ1-5, reads GAGVSQSPRYKVAKRGQDVALRCDPISGHVSLFWYQQALGQGPEFLTYFQNEAQLDKSGLPSDRFFAERPEGSVSTLKIQRTQQEDSAVYLCASSSQRNQPQHFGDGTRLSIL.